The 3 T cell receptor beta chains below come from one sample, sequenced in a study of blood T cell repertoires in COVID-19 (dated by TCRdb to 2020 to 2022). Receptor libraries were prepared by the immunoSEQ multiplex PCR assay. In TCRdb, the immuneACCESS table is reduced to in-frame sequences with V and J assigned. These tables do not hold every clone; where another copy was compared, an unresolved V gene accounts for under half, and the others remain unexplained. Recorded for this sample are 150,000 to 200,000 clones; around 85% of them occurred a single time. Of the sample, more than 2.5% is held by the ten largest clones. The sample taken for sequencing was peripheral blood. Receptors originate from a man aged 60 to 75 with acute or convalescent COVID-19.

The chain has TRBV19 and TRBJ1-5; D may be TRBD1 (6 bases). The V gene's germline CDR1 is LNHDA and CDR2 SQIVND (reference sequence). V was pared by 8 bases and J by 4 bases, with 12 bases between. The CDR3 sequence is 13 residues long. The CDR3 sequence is CASADRNNQPQHF. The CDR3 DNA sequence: TGTGCCAGTGCCGACAGGAATAATCAGCCCCAGCATTTT.

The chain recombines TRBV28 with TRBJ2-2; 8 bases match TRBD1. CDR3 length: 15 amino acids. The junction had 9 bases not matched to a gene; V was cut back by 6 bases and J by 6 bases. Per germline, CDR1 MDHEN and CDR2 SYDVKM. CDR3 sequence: CASSPPDRDSGELFF. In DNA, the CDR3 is TGTGCCAGCAGCCCACCGGACAGGGACTCCGGGGAGCTGTTTTTT.

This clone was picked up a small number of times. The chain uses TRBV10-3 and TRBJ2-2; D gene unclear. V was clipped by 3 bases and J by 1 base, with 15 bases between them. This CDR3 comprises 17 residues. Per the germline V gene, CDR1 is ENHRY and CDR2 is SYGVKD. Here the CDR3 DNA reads TGTGCCATCAGTGATTTGGGCACCGAAAGGAACACCGGGGAGCTGTTTTTT. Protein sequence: CAISDLGTERNTGELFF.